This note documents a single T cell receptor beta chain sequence. The data are from a study of blood T cell repertoires in COVID-19. Whole-study context: T cells, B-cell-depleted T cells, or PBMCs provided the cDNA or gDNA that served as material.

Original processing notes: Scientists estimated how many nucleated cells there were by amplifying reference gene primers. Generated by immunoSEQ multiplex PCR, the TCRdb table keeps only in-frame clones and is missing some. The V and J calls and clone size come from that table; D and trimming were worked out from the DNA. The sample shows nearly 200,000 clones, around four fifths of them seen only once. Losses at the gene ends were 8 bases for V and 6 bases for J; bases not matched to a gene: 9. In germline, CDR1 is ENHRY, CDR2 SYGVKD. CDR3 length equals 13 residues. Sequencing was done on a sample of peripheral blood. V and J are TRBV10-3 and TRBJ1-2, with 7 bases lining up with TRBD1. This sequence was found in a human donor in a cohort sampled during active COVID-19. The chain's CDR3 is CAISPSTGHGYTF. The CDR3 coding sequence is TGTGCCATCTCCCCTTCGACAGGGCATGGCTACACCTTC.